The present T cell receptor beta chain was sequenced within a study of T cells after posttransplantation cyclophosphamide. This clone was seen only a few times. Its target is not known. TCRdb's copy holds only in-frame clones and misses some; the assay was immunoSEQ multiplex PCR. The sample shows about 12,000 clones, none of them appearing just once. Points from the study as a whole: After PTCy, TRB diversity resembled that of CNI/methotrexate controls. Skin or GI-infiltrating T cells shared few TRB sequences with blood.

Treatment was busulfan-fludarabine conditioning, a marrow graft, and cyclophosphamide on days +3 and +4. Deletions cut 2 bases from V and 0 bases from J, with 7 bases between. Germline CDR1 reads SGHTA; CDR2 reads FQGTGA. This CDR3 has 14 amino acids. This chain joins TRBV7-3 and TRBJ2-5, with D unclear. The starting material was PBMCs, obtained after allogeneic stem cell transplant with posttransplant cyclophosphamide. This TCR came from a female patient between 40 and 55 years old who received an allogeneic stem cell transplant from an unrelated donor, was CMV-positive, and had acute GVHD only. The graft donor may account for some of the T cells. The chain's CDR3 is CASSLSVYQETQYF. The CDR3 DNA reads TGTGCCAGCAGCTTATCGGTGTACCAAGAGACCCAGTACTTC. Variable domain in full (rest from reference TRBV7-3 and TRBJ2-5): GAGVSQTPSNKVTEKGKYVELRCDPISGHTALYWYRQSLGQGPEFLIYFQGTGAADDSGLPNDRFFAVRPEGSVSTLKIQRTERGDSAVYLCASSLSVYQETQYFGPGTRLLVL.